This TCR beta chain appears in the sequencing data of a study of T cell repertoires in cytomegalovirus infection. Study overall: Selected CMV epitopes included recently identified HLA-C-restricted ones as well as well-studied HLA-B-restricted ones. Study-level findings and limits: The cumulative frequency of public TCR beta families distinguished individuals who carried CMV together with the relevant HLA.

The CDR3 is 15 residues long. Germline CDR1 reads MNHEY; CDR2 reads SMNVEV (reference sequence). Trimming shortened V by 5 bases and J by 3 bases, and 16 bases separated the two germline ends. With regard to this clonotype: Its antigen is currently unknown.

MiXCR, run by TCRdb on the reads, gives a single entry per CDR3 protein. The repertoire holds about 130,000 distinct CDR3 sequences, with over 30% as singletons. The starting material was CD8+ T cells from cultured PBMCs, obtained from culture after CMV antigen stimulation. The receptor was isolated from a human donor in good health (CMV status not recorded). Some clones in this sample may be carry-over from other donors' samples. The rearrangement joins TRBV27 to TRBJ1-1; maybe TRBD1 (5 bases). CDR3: CASSPWAGVDTEAFF. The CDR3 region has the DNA TGTGCCAGCAGTCCATGGGCGGGGGTGGACACTGAAGCTTTCTTT.